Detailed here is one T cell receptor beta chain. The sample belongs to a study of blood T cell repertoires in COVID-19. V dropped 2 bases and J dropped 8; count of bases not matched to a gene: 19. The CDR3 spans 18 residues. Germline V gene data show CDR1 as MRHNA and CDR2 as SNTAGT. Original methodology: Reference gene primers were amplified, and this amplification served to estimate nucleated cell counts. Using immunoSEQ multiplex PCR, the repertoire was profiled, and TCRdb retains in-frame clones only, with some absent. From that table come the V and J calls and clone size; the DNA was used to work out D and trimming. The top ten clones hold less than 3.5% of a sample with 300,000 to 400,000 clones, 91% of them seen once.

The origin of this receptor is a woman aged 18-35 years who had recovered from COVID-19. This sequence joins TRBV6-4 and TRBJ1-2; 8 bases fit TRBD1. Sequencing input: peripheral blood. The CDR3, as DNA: TGTGCCAGCAGTGACGGCCCCGCCCGGGACAGGCGGGGCAGCGGCTACACCTTC. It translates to CASSDGPARDRRGSGYTF.